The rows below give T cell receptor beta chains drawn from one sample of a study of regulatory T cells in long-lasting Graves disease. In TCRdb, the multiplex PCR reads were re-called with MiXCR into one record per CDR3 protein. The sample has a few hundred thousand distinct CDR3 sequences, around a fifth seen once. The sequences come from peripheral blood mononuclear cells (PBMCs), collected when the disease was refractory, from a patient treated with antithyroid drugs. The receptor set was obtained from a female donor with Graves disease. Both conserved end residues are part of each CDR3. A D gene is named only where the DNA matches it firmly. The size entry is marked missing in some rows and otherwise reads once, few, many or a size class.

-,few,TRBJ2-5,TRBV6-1,TGTGCCAGCAGATCTTCCGAGACCCAGTACTTC,CASRSSETQYF
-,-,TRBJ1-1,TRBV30,TGTGCCTGGAGTGAGAGCCCTTGGAACACTGAAGCTTTCTTT,CAWSESPWNTEAFF
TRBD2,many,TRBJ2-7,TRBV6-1,TGTGCCACGTTAGGGACTACCTACGAGCAGTACTTC,CATLGTTYEQYF
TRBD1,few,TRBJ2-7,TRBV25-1,TGTGCCAGCAGTGATCTCCAGGGGGCGTTCGACGAGCAGTACTTC,CASSDLQGAFDEQYF
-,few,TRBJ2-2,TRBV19,TGTGCCAGTAGTATAGGGTCTGGGACCACCGGGGAGCTGTTTTTT,CASSIGSGTTGELFF
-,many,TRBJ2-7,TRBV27,TGTGCCAGCGGCTGGGACAAAGCCTACGAGCAGTACTTC,CASGWDKAYEQYF
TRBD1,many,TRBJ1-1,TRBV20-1,TGCAGTGCCGGGACAGGGCAGACTGAAGCTTTCTTT,CSAGTGQTEAFF
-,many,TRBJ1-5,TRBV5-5,TGTGCCAGCAGCTTGGCCATGGTTCAGCCCCAGCATTTT,CASSLAMVQPQHF
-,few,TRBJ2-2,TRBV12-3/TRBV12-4,TGTGCCAGCAGGCACTTTCCGGGGGAGCTGTTTTTT,CASRHFPGELFF
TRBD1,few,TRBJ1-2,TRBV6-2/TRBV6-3,TGTGCCAGCAGTTACAGGGCAGGGGGCTATGGCTACACCTTC,CASSYRAGGYGYTF
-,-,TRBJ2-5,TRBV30,TGTGCCTGGAGTGTTGGCCAAAACCAAGAGACCCAGTACTTC,CAWSVGQNQETQYF
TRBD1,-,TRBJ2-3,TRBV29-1,TGCAGCGTTCTTGGGACAGGGACCACAGATACGCAGTATTTT,CSVLGTGTTDTQYF
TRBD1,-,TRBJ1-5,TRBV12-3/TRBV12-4,TGTGCCAGCAGTCTTACAGGGGGCAGAAGCAATCAGCCCCAGCATTTT,CASSLTGGRSNQPQHF
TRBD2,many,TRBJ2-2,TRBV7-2,TGTGCCAGCAGCTTAGCGCTTCTAGCGGGAGTCACCGGGGAGCTGTTTTTT,CASSLALLAGVTGELFF
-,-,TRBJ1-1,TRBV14,TGTGCCAGCAGCCAAGATTGGATCACTGAAGCTTTCTTT,CASSQDWITEAFF
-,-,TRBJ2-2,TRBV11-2,TGTGCCAGCAGCGATCTTTTGGGGTTTGGGACCGCGAACACCGGGGAGCTGTTTTTT,CASSDLLGFGTANTGELFF
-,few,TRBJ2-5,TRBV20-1,TGCAGTCCCCCACAGGTACCGACTCAAGAGACCCAGTACTTC,CSPPQVPTQETQYF
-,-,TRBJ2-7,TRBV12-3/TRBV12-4,TGTGCCAGCAGTTTAGCGCTTTTGGGGCAGACCTACGAGCAGTACTTC,CASSLALLGQTYEQYF
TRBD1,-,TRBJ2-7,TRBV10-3,TGTGCCATCAGTGCCGTTACAGGGGACTACGAGCAGTACTTC,CAISAVTGDYEQYF
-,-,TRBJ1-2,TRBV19,TGTGCCAGTAGTATTGAGGTTTTTACGGCCTATGGCTACACCTTC,CASSIEVFTAYGYTF
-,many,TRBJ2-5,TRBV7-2,TGTGCCAGCAGCTCCACCCGAGGGGTAGAGACCCAGTACTTC,CASSSTRGVETQYF
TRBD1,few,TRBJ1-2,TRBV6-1,TGTGCCAGCACCCAGGGGGGACCTAACTATGGCTACACCTTC,CASTQGGPNYGYTF
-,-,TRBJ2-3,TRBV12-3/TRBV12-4,TGTGCCAGCAGTTTAATAGGGGCGGGGGATACGCAGTATTTT,CASSLIGAGDTQYF
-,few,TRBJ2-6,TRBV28,TGTGCCAGCAGTCCGGGACGCTACTCTGGGGCCAACGTCCTGACTTTC,CASSPGRYSGANVLTF
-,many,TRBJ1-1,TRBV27,TGTGCCAGCAGTTTACTGGCCAGGAACACTGAAGCTTTCTTT,CASSLLARNTEAFF
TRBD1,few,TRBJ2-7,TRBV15,TGTGCCACCAGCAGAGATTATGCGGGACAGGGGAGCTACGAGCAGTACTTC,CATSRDYAGQGSYEQYF
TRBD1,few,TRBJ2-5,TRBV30,TGTGCCTGGTCAGGGGGCGGGTGGCGGGAGACCCAGTACTTC,CAWSGGGWRETQYF
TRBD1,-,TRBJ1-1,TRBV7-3,TGTGCCAGCAGCGCTGACAGGGACACTGAAGCTTTCTTT,CASSADRDTEAFF
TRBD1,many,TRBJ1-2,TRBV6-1,TGTGCCAGCACCGACCCACCCCCGACAGGGGAAATCGATGGCTACACCTTC,CASTDPPPTGEIDGYTF
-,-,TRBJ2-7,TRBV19,TGTGCCAGTAGTCTAGCACTAGTCTCACACCGATCCTACGAGCAGTACTTC,CASSLALVSHRSYEQYF